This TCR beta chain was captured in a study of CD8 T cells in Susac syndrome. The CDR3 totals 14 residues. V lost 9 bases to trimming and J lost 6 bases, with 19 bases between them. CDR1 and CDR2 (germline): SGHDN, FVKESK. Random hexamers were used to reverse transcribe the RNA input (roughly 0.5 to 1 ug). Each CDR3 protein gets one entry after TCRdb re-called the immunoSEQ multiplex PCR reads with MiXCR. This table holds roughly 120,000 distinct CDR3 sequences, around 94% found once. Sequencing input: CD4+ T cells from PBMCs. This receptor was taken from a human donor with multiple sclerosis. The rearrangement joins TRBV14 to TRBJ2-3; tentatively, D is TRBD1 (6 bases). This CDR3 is CASRWTRGLDTQYF. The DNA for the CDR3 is TGTGCCAGTCGCTGGACGAGGGGGTTGGATACGCAGTATTTT.